The 28 T cell receptor beta chains below come from one sample, sequenced in a study of T cells in Graves' hyperthyroidism and ophthalmopathy. Amplification of TCR beta CDR3 regions was performed using RNA transcripts as template. Carried out on the TCR CDR3, a first-round RT-PCR used the HTBI primer set. TCRdb re-derived calls from the multiplex PCR reads in MiXCR, one entry per CDR3 protein. Here the sample spans roughly 290,000 distinct CDR3 sequences, roughly an eighth being singletons. The source material was blood. The receptors shown here come from a woman aged 40 to 50 with Graves' hyperthyroidism.

This clonotype was recorded many times. The chain's CDR3 is CASSSSYRVGAYQPQHF. CDR3 DNA sequence: TGTGCCAGCAGTTCCTCCTACAGGGTAGGCGCGTATCAGCCCCAGCATTTT. The chain employs TRBV12-3 or TRBV12-4 and TRBJ1-5; TRBD1 might be the D (6 bases). The CDR3 sequence is 17 residues long. Trimming took 4 bases from V and 5 from J, leaving 21 bases between them.

This clonotype has ten or more counts. The gene calls are TRBV29-1 and TRBJ2-7; 10 nucleotides agree with TRBD1. After removal of 7 bases from V and 2 bases from J, the junction contained 11 bases not matched to a gene. CDR3 length equals 15 residues. The germline gives CDR1 SQVTM, CDR2 ANQGSEA. CDR3: CSARNAGTGAYEQYF. In DNA form, the CDR3 reads TGCAGCGCTAGAAACGCCGGGACAGGGGCCTACGAGCAGTACTTC.

V and J are TRBV5-5 and TRBJ1-5; TRBD1 might be the D (5 bases). CDR3 length equals 15 residues. V was shortened by 2 bases and J by 3 bases, with 12 bases between the two germline ends. Germline V gives CDR1 SGHKS, CDR2 YYEKEE (reference sequence). In DNA form, the CDR3 reads TGTGCCAGCAGCTTTACAGGTACCGTCAATCAGCCCCAGCATTTT. Translating gives CASSFTGTVNQPQHF.

The chain links TRBV7-9 to TRBJ2-5, with TRBD1 matching over 9 bases. The V gene's germline CDR1 is SEHNR and CDR2 FQNEAQ (reference sequence). V lost 5 bases to trimming and J lost 2 bases; unmatched junction nucleotides: 9. This CDR3 region has 16 residues. CDR3: CASSVDATGGQETQYF. The DNA for the CDR3 is TGTGCCAGCAGCGTAGACGCGACAGGGGGACAAGAGACCCAGTACTTC.

Many counts were recorded for this clonotype. This chain joins TRBV2 and TRBJ2-5; D is unclear. The V end lost 6 bases, the J end lost 2 bases, and 4 bases lay between the germline ends. Germline assignment: CDR1 SNHLY and CDR2 FYNNEI. This CDR3 has 11 amino acids. The CDR3 loop reads CASSAQETQYF. The CDR3 DNA reads as TGTGCCAGCAGCGCACAAGAGACCCAGTACTTC.

This clonotype was observed at least ten times. The chain links TRBV30 to TRBJ1-5, with a tentative D call TRBD1 (5 bases). There are 14 residues in the CDR3. Trimming took off 3 bases at V and 3 bases at J, with 12 bases between the two ends. Germline V gene sequence: CDR1 GTSNPN, CDR2 SVGIG (reference sequence). The CDR3 here is CAWRTRGFNQPQHF. CDR3 in DNA: TGTGCCTGGAGGACGCGGGGGTTCAATCAGCCCCAGCATTTT. Based on the CDR3 plus reference TRBV30 and TRBJ1-5, the full variable domain is SQTIHQWPATLVQPVGSPLSLECTVEGTSNPNLYWYRQAAGRGLQLLFYSVGIGQISSEVPQNLSASRPQDRQFILSSKKLLLSDSGFYLCAWRTRGFNQPQHFGDGTRLSIL.

The V call is TRBV14, the J call TRBJ2-6; D gene ambiguous. This CDR3 is 13 amino acids long. Trimming removed 1 base from V and 2 bases from J, with 0 bases in between. Germline V gene data show CDR1 as SGHDN and CDR2 as FVKESK. CDR3 bases: TGTGCCAGCAGCCAAGCTGGGGCCAACGTCCTGACTTTC. Translating gives CASSQAGANVLTF.

This clonotype was recorded many times. This chain connects TRBV12-3 or TRBV12-4 to TRBJ2-2; D is ambiguous. V was clipped by 5 bases and J by 0 bases, with 16 bases between them. This CDR3 is built from 17 residues. CDR3 in amino acids: CASSPAWVNANTGELFF. In nucleotides, the CDR3 is TGTGCCAGCAGTCCCGCTTGGGTGAACGCGAACACCGGGGAGCTGTTTTTT.

This clonotype was seen ten or more times. J is TRBJ2-7 and V is TRBV20-1, with D tentatively TRBD2 (6 bases). Germline V lookup: CDR1 DFQATT, CDR2 SNEGSKA (reference sequence). The CDR3 runs 12 residues. Deletions cut 5 bases from V and 3 bases from J, with 11 bases between. The CDR3 loop is CSASGLDYEQYF. CDR3 DNA: TGCAGTGCTTCGGGACTCGACTACGAGCAGTACTTC.

The J gene is TRBJ2-1, the V gene TRBV28, with a weak D call TRBD1 (6 bases). The CDR3 is 16 residues long. Trimming cost V 8 bases and J 1 base, with 18 bases left between them. In germline, CDR1 is MDHEN, CDR2 SYDVKM. The CDR3 DNA reads as TGTGCCAGCCGGTACAGGGACGAGTTGTCCTACAATGAGCAGTTCTTC. Its protein is CASRYRDELSYNEQFF.

This chain joins TRBV20-1 and TRBJ2-2, with 8 nucleotides matching TRBD2. The V and J ends lost 0 bases and 6 bases, in that order; junction bases with no gene match: 9. CDR3 length: 16 amino acids. CDR1 and CDR2 from the germline V gene are DFQATT and SNEGSKA (reference sequence). The DNA for the CDR3 is TGCAGTGCTAGAGATCGGGGAGCGGGAGTCCCCGGGGAGCTGTTTTTT. Its translation: CSARDRGAGVPGELFF.

This clonotype has ten or more counts. The chain is built from TRBV29-1 and TRBJ1-2; TRBD1 matches 7 bases. After removal of 5 bases from V and 8 bases from J, the junction contained 23 bases not matched to a gene. The CDR3 consists of 17 residues. Germline V lookup: CDR1 SQVTM, CDR2 ANQGSEA. CDR3 in amino acids: CSVHNPDRRQLFGGYTF. DNA of the CDR3: TGCAGCGTTCACAACCCGGACAGGAGACAACTATTTGGAGGCTACACCTTC.

The chain employs TRBV29-1 and TRBJ2-7; 8 bases are shared with TRBD1. With 1 base clipped from V and 2 bases from J, the junction kept 1 base outside the gene matches. Germline V gives CDR1 SQVTM, CDR2 ANQGSEA. CDR3 size: 13 residues. CDR3 sequence (DNA): TGCAGCGTTGAAGGGACAGGGACCTACGAGCAGTACTTC. Translation gives CSVEGTGTYEQYF.

The table lists this clonotype with many counts. V usage is TRBV10-3 and J usage is TRBJ1-2; the match to TRBD1 covers 10 bases. CDR1 is ENHRY, CDR2 SYGVKD, per germline. Germline trimming cut 5 bases from V and 6 bases from J; bases unmatched to any gene: 3. The CDR3 length is 13 residues. The CDR3 loop reads CAISSGTGDGYTF. CDR3 in DNA: TGTGCCATCAGTTCCGGGACAGGGGATGGCTACACCTTC.

This clonotype appeared many times. This sequence joins TRBV28 and TRBJ2-3; possibly TRBD2 for D (6 bases). The CDR3 length is 15 residues. The V gene's germline CDR1 is MDHEN and CDR2 SYDVKM. Deletions cut 1 base from V and 3 bases from J, with 11 bases between. The DNA of the CDR3 is TGTGCCAGCAGTTTATCCGCGGGATTTACAGATACGCAGTATTTT. It encodes CASSLSAGFTDTQYF.

This clonotype was seen many times. The rearrangement uses TRBV18 and TRBJ1-1, with 10 nucleotides matching TRBD1. Germline V lookup: CDR1 KGHSH, CDR2 LQKENI. With V trimmed by 3 bases and J by 6 bases, 7 bases remained unmatched. This CDR3 region has 15 residues. CDR3 in DNA: TGTGCCAGCTCACCTTCCGGGACAGGGGTCGCTGAAGCTTTCTTT. Translated: CASSPSGTGVAEAFF.

This clonotype occurred a few times. The chain recombines TRBV3-1 with TRBJ2-3; no definite D call. Trimming pared 4 bases from V and 2 bases from J, leaving 13 bases between. Per germline, CDR1 LGHDT and CDR2 YNNKEL (reference sequence). The CDR3 is 15 amino acids. In DNA, the CDR3 is TGTGCCAGCAGCCCCCCGCTGGGCCCCACAGATACGCAGTATTTT. It codes for CASSPPLGPTDTQYF.

In its sample, this clonotype was seen many times. The chain carries TRBV27 and TRBJ2-5; tentative D call: TRBD2 (5 bases). V shed 3 bases and J shed 3 bases, with 14 bases lying between them. Germline loops: CDR1 MNHEY, CDR2 SMNVEV (reference sequence). The CDR3 contains 15 residues. The CDR3 DNA sequence: TGTGCCAGCAGTTTCGGAGCGGATTTCAAAGAGACCCAGTACTTC. The encoded protein is CASSFGADFKETQYF.

The rearrangement uses TRBV4-1 and TRBJ2-6, with D possibly being TRBD2 (6 bases). Between the trimmed V and J ends, which lost 0 bases and 4 bases, there was a span of 13 bases. Germline V lookup: CDR1 MGHRA, CDR2 YSYEKL. This CDR3 has 17 residues. CDR3 loop: CASSQDRAGSGANVLTF. The CDR3 nucleotides are TGCGCCAGCAGCCAAGATCGTGCGGGGTCAGGGGCCAACGTCCTGACTTTC.

This clonotype has just a few counts. The rearrangement uses TRBV27 and TRBJ2-5; tentatively, D is TRBD2 (5 bases). Deletions cut 2 bases from V and 7 bases from J, with 14 bases between. This CDR3 is 14 amino acids long. Germline V gives CDR1 MNHEY, CDR2 SMNVEV (reference sequence). DNA of the CDR3: TGTGCCAGCAGTTTACGCGGGCTTTTAGGGACCCAGTACTTC. It encodes CASSLRGLLGTQYF.

This chain links TRBV6-1 with TRBJ1-5; weak D call: TRBD1 (5 bases). Trimming stripped 6 bases from V and 6 bases from J, with 21 bases between. There are 16 residues in the CDR3. Germline-derived CDR1 and CDR2 are MNHNS and SASEGT. The CDR3 DNA sequence: TGTGCCAGCAGCCCCCTTTGGGCGGGGACGGGTCAGCCCCAGCATTTT. It translates to CASSPLWAGTGQPQHF.

The genes are TRBV18 and TRBJ2-2; 12 nucleotides line up with TRBD2. V shed 6 bases, J shed 2 bases, and the junction held 10 bases outside the gene matches. The CDR3 is made up of 18 amino acids. CDR1 and CDR2 (germline): KGHSH, LQKENI. The DNA of the CDR3 is TGTGCCAGCTCGGAATCGACTAGCGGGAGTTTAAACACCGGGGAGCTGTTTTTT. It specifies CASSESTSGSLNTGELFF.

On this clonotype itself: This CDR3 is missing its conserved last phenylalanine or tryptophan, likely due to a read error. Because the CDR3's place on the DNA is in doubt, the DNA is left out and the CDR3 is given as listed by TCRdb. The rearrangement joins TRBV7-9 to TRBJ1-3. Including both end residues, the CDR3 is 9 amino acids long. Germline V gene data show CDR1 as SEHNR and CDR2 as FQNEAQ (reference sequence). Here the CDR3 reads CASSLFLLA.

A few counts support this clonotype. The rearrangement joins TRBV6-6 to TRBJ2-7; 9 nucleotides line up with TRBD2. The germline V gene encodes CDR1 MNHNY and CDR2 SVGAGI (reference sequence). Trimming removed 0 bases from V and 3 bases from J; junction bases left unmatched: 12. This CDR3 region has 18 residues. CDR3 nucleotides: TGTGCCAGCAGTTACTCCCCCATTAGTAGCGGGAGAATCTACGAGCAGTACTTC. Protein product: CASSYSPISSGRIYEQYF.

The rearrangement uses TRBV6-1 and TRBJ1-4; TRBD1 agrees at 7 bases. Trimming at V came to 3 bases and at J to 5 bases, leaving 6 bases not matched to a gene. This CDR3 is 15 amino acids long. Germline assignment: CDR1 MNHNS and CDR2 SASEGT. The CDR3 reads CASSDGTAKNEKLFF. Here the CDR3 DNA reads TGTGCCAGCAGTGACGGGACAGCTAAAAATGAAAAACTGTTTTTT.

The sample holds many counts of this clonotype. The V call is TRBV11-2, the J call TRBJ1-5; the match to TRBD1 covers 7 bases. CDR1 SGHAT and CDR2 FQNNGV come from the germline V gene. Trimming took 5 bases from V and 7 from J; bases not matched to a gene: 11. The CDR3 has 15 residues. CDR3 nucleotide sequence: TGTGCCAGCAGCGACCAGACAGGGCGAGGCCAGCCCCAGCATTTT. This gives the protein CASSDQTGRGQPQHF. The full variable domain, its missing parts supplied by reference TRBV11-2 and TRBJ1-5, is EAGVAQSPRYKIIEKRQSVAFWCNPISGHATLYWYQQILGQGPKLLIQFQNNGVVDDSQLPKDRFSAERLKGVDSTLKIQPAKLEDSAVYLCASSDQTGRGQPQHFGDGTRLSIL.

In DNA, the CDR3 is TGTGCCAGCAGTTTCGCTAATGAAAAACTGTTTTTT. Protein sequence: CASSFANEKLFF. The chain uses TRBV12-3 or TRBV12-4 and TRBJ1-4; D is ambiguous. This CDR3 is 12 amino acids long. Trimming took 3 bases from V and 3 from J, leaving 2 bases between them.

In this sample, this clonotype turned up a few times. The V gene is TRBV6-2 or TRBV6-3, the J gene TRBJ2-1; D ambiguous. CDR1 and CDR2 from the germline V gene are MNHEY and SVGEGT. The CDR3 spans 12 residues. The V gene lost 2 bases and the J gene lost 7 bases, with 6 bases spanning the gap. The CDR3 DNA reads TGTGCCAGCAGTTACGTCGGGAATGAGCAGTTCTTC. Translating it yields CASSYVGNEQFF.